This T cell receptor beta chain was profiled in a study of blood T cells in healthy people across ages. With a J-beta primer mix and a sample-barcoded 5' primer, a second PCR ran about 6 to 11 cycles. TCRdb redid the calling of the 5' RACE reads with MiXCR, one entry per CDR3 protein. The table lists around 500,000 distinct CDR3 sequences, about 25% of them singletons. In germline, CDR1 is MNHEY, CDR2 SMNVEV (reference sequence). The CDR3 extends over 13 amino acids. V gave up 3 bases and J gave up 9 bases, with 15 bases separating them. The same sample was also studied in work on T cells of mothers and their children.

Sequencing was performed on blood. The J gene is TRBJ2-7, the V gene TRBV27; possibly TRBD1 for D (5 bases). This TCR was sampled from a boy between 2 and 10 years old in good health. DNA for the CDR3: TGTGCCAGCAGTTTTCTGGCAGGGCCAGGGCAGTACTTC. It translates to CASSFLAGPGQYF.